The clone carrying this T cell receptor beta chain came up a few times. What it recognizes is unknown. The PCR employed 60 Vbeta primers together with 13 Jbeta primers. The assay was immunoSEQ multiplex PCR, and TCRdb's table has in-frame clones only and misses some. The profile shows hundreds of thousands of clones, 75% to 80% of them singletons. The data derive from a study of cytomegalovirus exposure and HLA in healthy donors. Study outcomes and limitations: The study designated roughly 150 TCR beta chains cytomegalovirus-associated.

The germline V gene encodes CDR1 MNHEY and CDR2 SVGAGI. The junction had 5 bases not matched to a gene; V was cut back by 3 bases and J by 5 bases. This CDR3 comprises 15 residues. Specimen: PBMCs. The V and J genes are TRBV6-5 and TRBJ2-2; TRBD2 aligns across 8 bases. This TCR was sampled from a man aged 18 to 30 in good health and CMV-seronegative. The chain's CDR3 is CASSYGTSQTGELFF. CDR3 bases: TGTGCCAGCAGTTATGGGACTAGTCAAACCGGGGAGCTGTTTTTT.